This T cell receptor (beta chain) was profiled in a study of T cell clusters in autoimmune cytopenias (dated by TCRdb to the late 2010s). With respect to the entire study: Of the roughly 46 healthy donor controls, over 20 were female, and the group had a mean age of 56 years and a median age of about 60 years. The median TRB sequencing depth was 51,575 reads per sample, and the median number of distinct TRB clonotypes was a few thousand per sample. In autoimmune cytopenia patients, peripheral blood TRB and IGH repertoires were sequenced during active disease and over treatment follow-up, together with healthy, CLL and autoimmune hepatitis controls. The goal of the study was to determine whether autoimmune cytopenia patients have a disease-specific immune repertoire signature that could serve as a blood-based biomarker. For primary cytopenia, the controls were 25 age-matched healthy donors, and for secondary cytopenia, the controls were more than 11 age-matched CLL patients. Autoimmune hepatitis repertoires were compared with those of 20 to 25 age- and sex-matched healthy donors.

TRB rearrangements were amplified by multiplex PCR using a touch-down protocol with TRB-A and TRB-B primer pools mixed in one tube. Illumina adapters and sample indices were added to the amplicons through two consecutive PCR reactions using Phusion HS II polymerase. The amplicons were gel-purified using the NucleoSpin Gel and PCR Clean-up kit, after which quantification was performed by Qubit and quality was checked on an Agilent 2100 Bioanalyzer. Libraries were sequenced on an Illumina MiSeq using 600-cycle, single-indexed, paired-end runs. As for the authors' bioinformatics: TRB reads were aligned and assembled with MiXCR version 2.1.12 using the default MiXCR reference library. A clone was defined by each unique CDR3 nucleotide sequence, and the analysis included only productive sequences supported by at least two reads. To assess repertoire diversity, an R script computed alpha-parameterized diversity profiles (alpha 0 to 5), which included the Shannon (alpha 1) and Simpson (alpha 2) indices. The tcR package was used to compute combinatorial TRB VJ usage, which was then compared between cohorts by principal component analysis with ade4. Using GLIPH, TCRbeta CDR3s were clustered on pairs of cohorts matched for age and read depth, and a Wilcoxon test was used to compare cluster frequencies. Each CDR3 protein sequence appears as one entry after TCRdb reprocessed the reads, and no DNA is included. TCRdb, not the authors, supplied the V and J calls. The table kept for this sample lists around 5,400 distinct CDR3 sequences. 6% to 7.5% of the sample is taken by the ten largest.

The paper as a whole reports these results and caveats: A lack of physiological T cell clusters in primary autoimmune cytopenia patients was suggested by GLIPH, as 51 clusters were found to be exclusive to healthy donors versus roughly 16 exclusive to patients. In the comparison of secondary cytopenia with CLL, the cluster-lack signature was not observed, apparently because the dominant lymphoma-associated repertoire masked the signature. Shifts in the TRB repertoire, including less even repertoires in secondary cytopenia and CLL, were mostly a reflection of lymphoma bias and not of autoimmunity. The T cell clusters were defined only in silico, and the functional role of the clusters was left to be validated experimentally. Healthy donors had almost three times as many exclusive TRB clusters as active autoimmune hepatitis patients, a finding consistent with an autoimmunity-wide signature.

Per the germline V gene (reference sequence), SGHKS is the CDR1 and YYEKEE is the CDR2. The CDR3 runs 13 residues from the cysteine to the phenylalanine. DNA for this receptor is not on file. TRB amplification used approximately 250 ng of peripheral blood genomic DNA, 30,000 to 40,000 genome equivalents, per sample. A word on this clonotype: It lacks a known antigen.

This sample was also put to use in a study of T cell repertoires in aging, cancer and after chemotherapy. The other study reports the following: Six donor age groups were covered, ranging from 30 or younger up to 70 or older, and each group contained at least three individuals. Control TCR repertoires from healthy donors were recorded over several months to years, and clear clonal overlap was observed across re-sampling. In total, the full dataset held 8.5 million to 9.5 million TCR reads. Untreated patients with hematological or solid cancers showed significantly lower blood TCR diversity and higher clonality than age-matched healthy donors. Declining TCR diversity with age in healthy donors was mainly explained by loss of richness; in cancer patients, loss of evenness also contributed. Median generation probability increased over the chemotherapy interval in both cancer cohorts, suggesting repertoire reconstitution through rebound thymic output. The authors noted that the repertoire data do not allow conclusions about immunological memory after chemotherapy. To examine immunoaging and T cell reconstitution after chemotherapy, the study profiled TCR beta repertoires in peripheral blood from healthy donors and cancer patients. The cohort comprised around 210 cancer patients, some 90 with hematological and around 120 with solid cancers, plus 95 healthy donors as a reference group. MiXCR versions 2.12 and 3.0.5 were used to process the TRB sequences. Repertoire metrics included Shannon diversity, evenness, clonality (one minus evenness), and alpha-parameterized diversity profiles from alpha 0 to 5. The IGoR algorithm was used to compute generation probabilities of clones in paired pre- and post-chemotherapy samples.

Source material: peripheral blood. This TCR was sampled from a human donor in good health. The sequence links TRBV5-5 to TRBJ2-7; lacking DNA, the TRBD1 call made by TCRdb goes unchecked. The CDR3 loop reads CASSLRAPGEQYF.